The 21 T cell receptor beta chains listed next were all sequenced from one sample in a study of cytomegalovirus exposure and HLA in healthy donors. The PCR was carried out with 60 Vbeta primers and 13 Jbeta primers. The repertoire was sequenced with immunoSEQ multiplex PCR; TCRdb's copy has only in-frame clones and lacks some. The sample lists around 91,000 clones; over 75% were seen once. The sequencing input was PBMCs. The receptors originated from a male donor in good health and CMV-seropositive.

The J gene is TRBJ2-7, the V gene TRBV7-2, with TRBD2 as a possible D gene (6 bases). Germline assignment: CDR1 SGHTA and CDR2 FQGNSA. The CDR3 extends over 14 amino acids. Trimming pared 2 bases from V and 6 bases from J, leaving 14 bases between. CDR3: CASSLSEGMGEQYF. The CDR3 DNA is TGTGCCAGCAGCTTATCGGAGGGTATGGGCGAGCAGTACTTC.

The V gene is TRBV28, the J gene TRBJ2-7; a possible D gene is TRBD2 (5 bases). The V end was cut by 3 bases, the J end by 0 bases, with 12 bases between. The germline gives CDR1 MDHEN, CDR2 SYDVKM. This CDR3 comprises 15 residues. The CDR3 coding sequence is TGTGCCAGCAGTTTTCGGGGTAGGAGCTCCTACGAGCAGTACTTC. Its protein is CASSFRGRSSYEQYF. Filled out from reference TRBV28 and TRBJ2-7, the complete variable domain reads DVKVTQSSRYLVKRTGEKVFLECVQDMDHENMFWYRQDPGLGLRLIYFSYDVKMKEKGDIPEGYSVSREKKERFSLILESASTNQTSMYLCASSFRGRSSYEQYFGPGTRLTVT.

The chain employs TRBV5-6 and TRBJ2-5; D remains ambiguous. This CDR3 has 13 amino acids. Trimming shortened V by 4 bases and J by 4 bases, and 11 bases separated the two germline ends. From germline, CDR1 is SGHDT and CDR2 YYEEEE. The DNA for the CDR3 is TGTGCCAGCAGCCCCCTCCGGTTAGAGACCCAGTACTTC. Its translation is CASSPLRLETQYF.

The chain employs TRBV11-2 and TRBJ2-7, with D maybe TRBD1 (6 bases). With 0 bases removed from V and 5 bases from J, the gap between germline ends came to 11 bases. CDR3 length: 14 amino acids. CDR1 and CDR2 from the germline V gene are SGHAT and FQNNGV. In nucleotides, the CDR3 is TGTGCCAGCAGCTTAGATCTGGGACACGACGAGCAGTACTTC. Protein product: CASSLDLGHDEQYF.

The CDR3 region is CASSIDGQAYEQYF. The CDR3 nucleotides read TGTGCCAGCAGCATAGACGGCCAGGCCTACGAGCAGTACTTC. The chain couples TRBV5-5 to TRBJ2-7; no clear D gene. The V and J ends lost 4 bases and 2 bases respectively, with 13 bases between them. The germline V gene encodes CDR1 SGHKS and CDR2 YYEKEE (reference sequence). The CDR3 contains 14 residues.

CDR3 sequence (DNA): TGTGCCAGCAGACTGGTCCCGGCGGGCCCTGGAGCGGCTAATGAAAAACTGTTTTTT. Residues: CASRLVPAGPGAANEKLFF. The J gene is TRBJ1-4, the V gene TRBV27; D remains ambiguous. The germline gives CDR1 MNHEY, CDR2 SMNVEV (reference sequence). CDR3 length equals 19 residues. Trimming shortened V by 6 bases and J by 3 bases, and 26 bases separated the two germline ends.

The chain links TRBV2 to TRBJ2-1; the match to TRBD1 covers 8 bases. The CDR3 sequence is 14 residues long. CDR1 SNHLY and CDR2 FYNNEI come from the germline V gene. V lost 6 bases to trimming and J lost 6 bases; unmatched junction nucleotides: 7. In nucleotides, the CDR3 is TGTGCCAGCAGGAAGGACAGGGCCGGCAATGAGCAGTTCTTC. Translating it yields CASRKDRAGNEQFF.

The CDR3 sequence is CASSPGGQDDGYGYTF. For the CDR3, the DNA is TGTGCCAGCAGTCCCGGAGGGCAGGATGATGGCTATGGCTACACCTTC. J is TRBJ1-2 and V is TRBV9, with D unclear. Trimming pared 5 bases from V and 4 bases from J, leaving 21 bases between. The CDR3 covers 16 residues. Germline V gene data show CDR1 as SGDLS and CDR2 as YYNGEE.

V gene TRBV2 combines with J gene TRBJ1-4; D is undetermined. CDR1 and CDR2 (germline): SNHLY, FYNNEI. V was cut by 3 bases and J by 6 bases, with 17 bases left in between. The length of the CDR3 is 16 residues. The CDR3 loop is CASSEKGGELDEKLFF. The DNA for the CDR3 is TGTGCCAGCAGTGAGAAAGGCGGGGAGTTGGATGAAAAACTGTTTTTT. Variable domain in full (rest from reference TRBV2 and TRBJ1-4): EPEVTQTPSHQVTQMGQEVILRCVPISNHLYFYWYRQILGQKVEFLVSFYNNEISEKSEIFDDQFSVERPDGSNFTLKIRSTKLEDSAMYFCASSEKGGELDEKLFFGSGTQLSVL.

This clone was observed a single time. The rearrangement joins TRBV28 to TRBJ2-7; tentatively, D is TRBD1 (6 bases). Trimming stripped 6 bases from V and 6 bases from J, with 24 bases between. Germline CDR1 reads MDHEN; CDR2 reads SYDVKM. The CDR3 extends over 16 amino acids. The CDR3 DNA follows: TGTGCCAGCAGCTCTAGGTTTGCCAGGGGATCTTCCGAGCAGTACTTC. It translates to CASSSRFARGSSEQYF.

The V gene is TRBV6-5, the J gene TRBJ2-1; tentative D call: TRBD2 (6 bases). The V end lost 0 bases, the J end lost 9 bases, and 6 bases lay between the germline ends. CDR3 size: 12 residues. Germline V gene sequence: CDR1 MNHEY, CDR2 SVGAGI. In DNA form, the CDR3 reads TGTGCCAGCAGTTACTCGACTAGTGAGCAGTTCTTC. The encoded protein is CASSYSTSEQFF.

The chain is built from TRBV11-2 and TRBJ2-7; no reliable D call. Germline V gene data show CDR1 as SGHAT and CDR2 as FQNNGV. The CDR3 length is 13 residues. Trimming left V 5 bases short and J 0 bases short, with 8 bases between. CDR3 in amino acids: CASSPGSSYEQYF. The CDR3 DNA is TGTGCCAGCAGCCCAGGTAGCTCCTACGAGCAGTACTTC.

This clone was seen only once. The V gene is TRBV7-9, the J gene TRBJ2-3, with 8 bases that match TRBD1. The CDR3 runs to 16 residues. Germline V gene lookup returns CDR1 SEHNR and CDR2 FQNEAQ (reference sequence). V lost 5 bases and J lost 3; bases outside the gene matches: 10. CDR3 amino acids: CASSHPMTGETDTQYF. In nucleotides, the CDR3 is TGTGCCAGCAGCCACCCGATGACAGGGGAAACAGATACGCAGTATTTT.

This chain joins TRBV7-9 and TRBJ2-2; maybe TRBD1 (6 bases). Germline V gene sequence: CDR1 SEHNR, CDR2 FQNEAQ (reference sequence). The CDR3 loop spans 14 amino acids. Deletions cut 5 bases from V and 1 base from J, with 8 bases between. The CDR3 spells CASSPGQNTGELFF. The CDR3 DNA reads TGTGCCAGCAGCCCGGGACAGAACACCGGGGAGCTGTTTTTT. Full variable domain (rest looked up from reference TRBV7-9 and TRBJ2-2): DTGVSQNPRHKITKRGQNVTFRCDPISEHNRLYWYRQTLGQGPEFLTYFQNEAQLEKSRLLSDRFSAERPKGSFSTLEIQRTEQGDSAMYLCASSPGQNTGELFFGEGSRLTVL.

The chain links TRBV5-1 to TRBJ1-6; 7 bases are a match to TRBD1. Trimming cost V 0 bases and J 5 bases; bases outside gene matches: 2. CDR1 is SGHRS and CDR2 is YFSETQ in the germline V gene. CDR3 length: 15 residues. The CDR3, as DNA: TGCGCCAGCAGCTTGGAGGGGGCAAATAATTCACCCCTCCACTTT. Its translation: CASSLEGANNSPLHF.

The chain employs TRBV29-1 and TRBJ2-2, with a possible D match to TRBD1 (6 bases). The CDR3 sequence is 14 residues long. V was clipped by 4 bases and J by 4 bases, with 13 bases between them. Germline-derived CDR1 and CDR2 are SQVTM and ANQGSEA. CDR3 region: CSVAQGITTGELFF. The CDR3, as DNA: TGCAGCGTTGCTCAGGGGATAACCACCGGGGAGCTGTTTTTT.

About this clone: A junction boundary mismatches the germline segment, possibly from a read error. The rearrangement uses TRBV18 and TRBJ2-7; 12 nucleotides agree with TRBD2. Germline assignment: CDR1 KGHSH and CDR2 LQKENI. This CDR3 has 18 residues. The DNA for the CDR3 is TGTGCCAACTCACTCCCGGGACTAGCGGGTAGCCTGGGATACGAGCAGTACTTC. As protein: CANSLPGLAGSLGYEQYF.

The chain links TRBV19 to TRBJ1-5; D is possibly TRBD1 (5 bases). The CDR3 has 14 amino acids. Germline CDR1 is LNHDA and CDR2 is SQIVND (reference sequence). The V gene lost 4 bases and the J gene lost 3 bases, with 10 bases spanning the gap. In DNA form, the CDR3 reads TGTGCCAGTAGTACCCAGGGCCACAATCAGCCCCAGCATTTT. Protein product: CASSTQGHNQPQHF.

CDR3 amino acids: CASSSQGGQPQHF. DNA of the CDR3: TGTGCCAGCAGCTCGCAAGGGGGTCAGCCCCAGCATTTT. The rearrangement uses TRBV7-9 and TRBJ1-5; the D gene is possibly TRBD1 (6 bases). Germline CDR1 and CDR2: SEHNR and FQNEAQ (reference sequence). The ends were cut back, 4 bases at V and 6 bases at J, with 10 bases in the middle. The CDR3 runs 13 residues.

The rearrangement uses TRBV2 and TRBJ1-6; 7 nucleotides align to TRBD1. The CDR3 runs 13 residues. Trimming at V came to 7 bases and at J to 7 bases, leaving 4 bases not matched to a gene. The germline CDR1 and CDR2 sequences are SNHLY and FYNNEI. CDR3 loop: CASKTGTNSPLHF. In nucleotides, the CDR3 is TGTGCCAGCAAGACAGGGACGAATTCACCCCTCCACTTT.

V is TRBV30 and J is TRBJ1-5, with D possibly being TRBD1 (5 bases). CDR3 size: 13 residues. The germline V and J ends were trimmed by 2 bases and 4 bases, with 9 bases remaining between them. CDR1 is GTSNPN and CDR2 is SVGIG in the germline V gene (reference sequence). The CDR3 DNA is TGTGCCTGGAGTCAGACAGCAAATCAGCCCCAGCATTTT. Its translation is CAWSQTANQPQHF.